The present entry profiles one T cell receptor (beta chain) with its context. The PCR used 60 V beta and 13 J beta primers. Using immunoSEQ multiplex PCR, the repertoire was profiled, and TCRdb retains in-frame clones only, with some absent. The table shows more than 85,000 clones, with over 65% occurring only once. The junction had 0 bases not matched to a gene; V was cut back by 0 bases and J by 4 bases. From germline, CDR1 is SGHRS and CDR2 YFSETQ. The CDR3 runs to 14 residues. The data were obtained in a study of glioma-infiltrating T cells after dendritic cell vaccination. None of the glioblastoma patients had an isocitrate dehydrogenase mutation.

V gene TRBV5-1 combines with J gene TRBJ2-3; 9 nucleotides match TRBD1. The specimen was blood, collected before dendritic cell vaccination. The receptor comes from a human donor with glioblastoma. Here the CDR3 DNA reads TGCGCCAGCAGCTTGGGACAGGGGGCAGATACGCAGTATTTT. Residues: CASSLGQGADTQYF.